The clone carrying this TCR beta chain has more than one count but fewer than ten. Its antigen is unidentified. This entry comes from a study of OX40 agonist ivuxolimab in advanced cancers. Study in general: Given to patients was ivuxolimab, an agonistic anti-OX40 (CD134) antibody. Study-wide findings and caveats: The study found among the lowest clonal expansion in partial responders at 0.1-3.0 mg/kg. Low normalized clonal expansion also occurred in some nonresponding patients.

Assay: immunoSEQ multiplex PCR; the TCRdb copy retains only in-frame clones and omits some. The sample lists around 14,000 clones, about three quarters occurring once. The TCR sequence derives from an adult with an advanced solid tumor such as melanoma, head and neck, liver or kidney cancer. The source material was CD4+ or CD8+ T cells sorted from blood, sampled in a trial of the OX40 agonist ivuxolimab.

CDR3 region: CASSRGQGGNTEAFF. As DNA, the CDR3 is TGTGCCAGCAGCCGTGGACAGGGTGGAAACACTGAAGCTTTCTTT. This sequence joins TRBV11-3 and TRBJ1-1; 8 nucleotides line up with TRBD1. The V gene's germline CDR1 is SGHNT and CDR2 YENEEA. Trimming cost V 5 bases and J 2 bases; bases outside gene matches: 7. CDR3 length: 15 residues.